This T cell receptor beta chain emerged from a study of T cells in Graves' hyperthyroidism and ophthalmopathy. The CDR3 has 15 residues. The germline V gene encodes CDR1 KGHDR and CDR2 SFDVKD. Germline trimming cut 5 bases from V and 5 bases from J; bases unmatched to any gene: 2. Points on this clonotype: What it binds is not known.

Thyroid ultrasound, orbital computed tomography, clinical symptoms, and serum thyroxine and TRAb underpinned diagnoses. Using RNA transcripts as the source, TCR beta CDR3 regions were amplified. HTBI primers were employed in a first-round RT-PCR of the TCR CDR3. TCRdb independently ran MiXCR on the multiplex PCR reads; one entry per CDR3 protein. This repertoire shows about 360,000 distinct CDR3 sequences, 15% to 19% found once; its top ten account for 28%. Notes on the study in general: By a 13 V-J model, ophthalmopathy was set apart from stable hyperthyroidism.

This TCR was sampled from a young woman with Graves' hyperthyroidism that later progressed to Graves' ophthalmopathy. The rearrangement links TRBV24-1 to TRBJ2-2; 12 nucleotides agree with TRBD2. Sequenced: blood. CDR3 sequence: CATSGLAGDTGELFF. In DNA form, the CDR3 reads TGTGCCACCAGTGGACTAGCGGGAGATACCGGGGAGCTGTTTTTT.